Listed below are T cell receptor beta chains from one sample, sequenced in a study of shared clonotypes between healthy human individuals. TCRdb's table, derived via immunoSEQ multiplex PCR, lists solely in-frame clones and lacks some. This table has over a million clones, about 84% appearing once. Sequences were obtained from memory CD4+ T cells from PBMCs. All receptors come from a man between 18 and 29 years old in good health. Some clones in this sample may be carry-over from other donors' samples. Both conserved end residues are part of each CDR3. D genes are given only for firm matches. Clone size is not always given. Where it is, it says once, few, many or a class for expanded clones.

j_call: TRBJ2-1
d_call: TRBD2
clone_size: -
v_call: TRBV5-6
cdr3_aa: CASSGMGGANNEQFF
cdr3_nt: TGTGCCAGCAGCGGGATGGGAGGGGCGAACAATGAGCAGTTCTTC

j_call: TRBJ2-3
d_call: -
clone_size: -
v_call: TRBV7-2
cdr3_aa: CASSLAGVATTDTQYF
cdr3_nt: TGTGCCAGCAGCTTAGCCGGCGTCGCTACCACAGATACGCAGTATTTT

j_call: TRBJ1-4
d_call: -
clone_size: -
v_call: TRBV27
cdr3_aa: CASTVIGANEKLFF
cdr3_nt: TGTGCCAGCACCGTGATTGGGGCTAATGAAAAACTGTTTTTT

j_call: TRBJ2-5
d_call: -
clone_size: -
v_call: TRBV18
cdr3_aa: CASSPVEETQYF
cdr3_nt: TGTGCCAGCTCACCGGTGGAAGAGACCCAGTACTTC

j_call: TRBJ2-1
d_call: -
clone_size: many
v_call: TRBV11-2
cdr3_aa: CASSPPSGAYTYNEQFF
cdr3_nt: TGTGCCAGCAGTCCTCCCTCGGGGGCGTATACATACAATGAGCAGTTCTTC

j_call: TRBJ2-1
d_call: -
clone_size: -
v_call: TRBV5-4
cdr3_aa: CASSLVSYNEQFF
cdr3_nt: TGTGCCAGCAGCTTGGTCAGTTACAATGAGCAGTTCTTC

j_call: TRBJ1-1
d_call: TRBD1
clone_size: -
v_call: TRBV5-6
cdr3_aa: CASSTPGQGTTEAFF
cdr3_nt: TGTGCCAGCAGCACACCGGGACAGGGGACCACTGAAGCTTTCTTT

j_call: TRBJ2-1
d_call: TRBD2
clone_size: -
v_call: TRBV5-4
cdr3_aa: CASSSRTSGNEQFF
cdr3_nt: TGTGCCAGCAGCTCCCGGACTAGCGGTAATGAGCAGTTCTTC

j_call: TRBJ1-1
d_call: -
clone_size: -
v_call: TRBV10-3
cdr3_aa: CASSGRIVATNTEAFF
cdr3_nt: TGTGCCAGCAGCGGCAGGATTGTAGCTACGAACACTGAAGCTTTCTTT

j_call: TRBJ2-3
d_call: TRBD2
clone_size: -
v_call: TRBV5-4
cdr3_aa: CASSSTLAGGADTQYF
cdr3_nt: TGTGCCAGCAGCTCCACACTAGCGGGGGGGGCAGATACGCAGTATTTT

j_call: TRBJ2-2
d_call: -
clone_size: once
v_call: TRBV7-3
cdr3_aa: CASSRGVQNTGELFF
cdr3_nt: TGTGCCAGCAGCCGAGGGGTGCAGAACACCGGGGAGCTGTTTTTT

j_call: TRBJ1-5
d_call: -
clone_size: -
v_call: TRBV7-8
cdr3_aa: CASSLSSSGAATRPQHF
cdr3_nt: TGTGCCAGCAGCTTATCTTCCTCGGGGGCAGCCACGAGGCCCCAGCATTTT

j_call: TRBJ1-1
d_call: -
clone_size: few
v_call: TRBV7-3
cdr3_aa: CASSLLGSTEAFF
cdr3_nt: TGTGCCAGCAGCTTATTGGGTTCCACTGAAGCTTTCTTT

j_call: TRBJ2-5
d_call: -
clone_size: -
v_call: TRBV6-1
cdr3_aa: CASSEEGSAQETQYF
cdr3_nt: TGTGCCAGCAGTGAAGAGGGTAGCGCCCAAGAGACCCAGTACTTC

j_call: TRBJ2-3
d_call: -
clone_size: many
v_call: TRBV4-3
cdr3_aa: CASSQRERDVDTQYF
cdr3_nt: TGCGCCAGCAGCCAAAGGGAGAGGGATGTAGATACGCAGTATTTT

j_call: TRBJ2-7
d_call: -
clone_size: -
v_call: TRBV7-9
cdr3_aa: CASSSRSGDGSYEQYF
cdr3_nt: TGTGCCAGCAGCTCCCGTTCCGGGGATGGGTCCTACGAGCAGTACTTC

j_call: TRBJ1-1
d_call: TRBD1
clone_size: -
v_call: TRBV11-2
cdr3_aa: CASSGRTGAEAFF
cdr3_nt: TGTGCCAGCAGCGGGCGGACAGGGGCTGAAGCTTTCTTT

j_call: TRBJ2-7
d_call: -
clone_size: -
v_call: TRBV11-2
cdr3_aa: CASSPLEGPRVQQYF
cdr3_nt: TGTGCCAGCAGCCCCCTGGAAGGGCCCCGGGTCCAGCAGTACTTC

j_call: TRBJ2-3
d_call: -
clone_size: -
v_call: TRBV2
cdr3_aa: CASSDRTRTDTQYF
cdr3_nt: TGTGCCAGCAGTGATCGGACTCGCACAGATACGCAGTATTTT

j_call: TRBJ2-2
d_call: -
clone_size: -
v_call: TRBV10-1
cdr3_aa: CASSIGGSTGELFF
cdr3_nt: TGCGCCAGCAGTATCGGGGGTAGCACCGGGGAGCTGTTTTTT

j_call: TRBJ1-5
d_call: -
clone_size: -
v_call: TRBV5-1
cdr3_aa: CASSVGGSNQPQHF
cdr3_nt: TGCGCCAGCAGCGTGGGGGGGAGCAATCAGCCCCAGCATTTT

j_call: TRBJ1-1
d_call: -
clone_size: -
v_call: TRBV18
cdr3_aa: CASSPSTDTEAFF
cdr3_nt: TGTGCCAGCTCACCTTCGACCGACACTGAAGCTTTCTTT

j_call: TRBJ1-2
d_call: TRBD1
clone_size: -
v_call: TRBV19
cdr3_aa: CASARGDRGYGYTF
cdr3_nt: TGTGCCAGTGCCAGGGGGGACAGGGGCTATGGCTACACCTTC